Listed below are T cell receptor beta chains from one sample, sequenced in a study of blood T cell repertoires in COVID-19. Clones were read by immunoSEQ multiplex PCR, and TCRdb kept only the in-frame ones, dropping some. Among approximately 470,000 clones, around 87% were seen once, and the ten largest hold 0.7%. The specimen sequenced was PBMCs or T cells enriched from blood (not recorded which). The receptors originated from a woman aged 18-30 years who had recovered from COVID-19. Each CDR3 is given with its conserved first and last residue. Fields, in order: D gene, J gene, V gene, CDR3 protein. D genes are given only for firm matches.

d_call: TRBD1
j_call: TRBJ1-1
v_call: TRBV30
cdr3_aa: CAWSPTGGQNEAFF

d_call: TRBD1
j_call: TRBJ1-5
v_call: TRBV5-1
cdr3_aa: CASSWTGDSNQPQHF

d_call: NA
j_call: TRBJ2-7
v_call: TRBV6-1
cdr3_aa: CASSEARLAPYEQYF

d_call: TRBD2
j_call: TRBJ2-5
v_call: TRBV4-2
cdr3_aa: CASSRSGAEETQYF

d_call: NA
j_call: TRBJ1-1
v_call: TRBV12-3/TRBV12-4
cdr3_aa: CASESTVNTEAFF

d_call: TRBD2
j_call: TRBJ2-3
v_call: TRBV10-3
cdr3_aa: CAISEVESGGVRDTQYF

d_call: TRBD2
j_call: TRBJ2-3
v_call: TRBV30
cdr3_aa: CAWSSKRGGTDTQYF

d_call: NA
j_call: TRBJ2-7
v_call: TRBV6-5
cdr3_aa: CAILLSGSSYEQYF

d_call: NA
j_call: TRBJ2-2
v_call: TRBV5-1
cdr3_aa: CASSLAPGGTGELFF

d_call: NA
j_call: TRBJ2-7
v_call: TRBV4-2
cdr3_aa: CASSQEQGSYEQYF

d_call: TRBD2
j_call: TRBJ2-2
v_call: TRBV7-8
cdr3_aa: CASSFSGGDGELFF

d_call: TRBD1
j_call: TRBJ1-1
v_call: TRBV18
cdr3_aa: CASSPRQGEAFF

d_call: NA
j_call: TRBJ1-5
v_call: TRBV27
cdr3_aa: CASSFGYGQPQHF

d_call: NA
j_call: TRBJ1-1
v_call: TRBV5-6
cdr3_aa: CASSSYLWGVKAFF

d_call: NA
j_call: TRBJ1-2
v_call: TRBV3-1/TRBV3-2
cdr3_aa: CASSQSLSATRGGYTF

d_call: NA
j_call: TRBJ2-7
v_call: TRBV6-2/TRBV6-3
cdr3_aa: CASSFTGMNEQYF

d_call: NA
j_call: TRBJ1-5
v_call: TRBV6-5
cdr3_aa: CASVLAGPQHF

d_call: TRBD1
j_call: TRBJ2-3
v_call: TRBV5-1
cdr3_aa: CASSLEGDSDTDTQYF

d_call: NA
j_call: TRBJ1-3
v_call: TRBV18
cdr3_aa: CASSPGASSGNTIYF

d_call: TRBD1
j_call: TRBJ1-1
v_call: TRBV30
cdr3_aa: CAWIEVDRWRAFF

d_call: TRBD1
j_call: TRBJ2-1
v_call: TRBV5-1
cdr3_aa: CASSAGTGVRNEQFF

d_call: TRBD1
j_call: TRBJ1-6
v_call: TRBV5-6
cdr3_aa: CASSAWDRVGALHF

d_call: TRBD1
j_call: TRBJ1-1
v_call: TRBV14
cdr3_aa: CASSSPGTGVGRITEAFF

d_call: NA
j_call: TRBJ1-1
v_call: TRBV10-3
cdr3_aa: CAISGLGGDTEAFF

d_call: NA
j_call: TRBJ1-5
v_call: TRBV19
cdr3_aa: CASSIEDTNQPQHF

d_call: NA
j_call: TRBJ1-3
v_call: TRBV20-1
cdr3_aa: CSASAGNTIYF

d_call: TRBD1
j_call: TRBJ2-7
v_call: TRBV7-4
cdr3_aa: CASSPEGQGSSYEQYF

d_call: NA
j_call: TRBJ2-3
v_call: TRBV4-1
cdr3_aa: CASSLLALIDTQYF

d_call: NA
j_call: TRBJ2-2
v_call: TRBV6-5
cdr3_aa: CASKFYSTNTGELFF

d_call: NA
j_call: TRBJ2-5
v_call: TRBV11-3
cdr3_aa: CASSSGRAGQTQETQYF

d_call: NA
j_call: TRBJ2-1
v_call: TRBV4-1
cdr3_aa: CASSQGNRAGDEQFF

d_call: NA
j_call: TRBJ2-7
v_call: TRBV2
cdr3_aa: CASSEARVYEQYF

d_call: TRBD1
j_call: TRBJ1-2
v_call: TRBV5-4
cdr3_aa: CASSLPSPGQVYGYTF

d_call: TRBD1
j_call: TRBJ2-3
v_call: TRBV5-1
cdr3_aa: CASSRSGTGEDTQYF

d_call: NA
j_call: TRBJ1-1
v_call: TRBV7-2
cdr3_aa: CASSLEERLPTEAFF

d_call: NA
j_call: TRBJ1-2
v_call: TRBV2
cdr3_aa: CASSILGGNYGYTF

d_call: TRBD1
j_call: TRBJ2-2
v_call: TRBV6-4
cdr3_aa: CASSRQGNTGELFF

d_call: NA
j_call: TRBJ1-3
v_call: TRBV19
cdr3_aa: CASSLGGWRQSSGNTIYF

d_call: TRBD1
j_call: TRBJ2-7
v_call: TRBV7-8
cdr3_aa: CASSEGRWTGNNEQYF

d_call: NA
j_call: TRBJ1-1
v_call: TRBV30
cdr3_aa: CAWSVRGGEAFF

d_call: NA
j_call: TRBJ1-5
v_call: TRBV6-5
cdr3_aa: CASTNWGGSAPQHF

d_call: TRBD2
j_call: TRBJ2-7
v_call: TRBV7-2
cdr3_aa: CASSDARGGAPYEQYF

d_call: TRBD1
j_call: TRBJ1-2
v_call: TRBV30
cdr3_aa: CAWSLGQGDYGYTF

d_call: TRBD1
j_call: TRBJ1-6
v_call: TRBV5-1
cdr3_aa: CASSSGTDSPLHF

d_call: TRBD1
j_call: TRBJ2-1
v_call: TRBV4-1
cdr3_aa: CASSARTGKGHLRFF

d_call: NA
j_call: TRBJ2-3
v_call: TRBV14
cdr3_aa: CASSQERRTDTQYF

d_call: NA
j_call: TRBJ1-1
v_call: TRBV28
cdr3_aa: CASSLPGVLIPMNTEAFF

d_call: NA
j_call: TRBJ2-5
v_call: TRBV12-3/TRBV12-4
cdr3_aa: CASSLGEETQYF

d_call: TRBD1
j_call: TRBJ1-5
v_call: TRBV28
cdr3_aa: CASSIGGPAYQPQHF

d_call: NA
j_call: TRBJ2-1
v_call: TRBV5-1
cdr3_aa: CASSLAFEGGEQFF

d_call: NA
j_call: TRBJ1-4
v_call: TRBV11-2
cdr3_aa: CASSLGQESEKLFF

d_call: NA
j_call: TRBJ2-7
v_call: TRBV29-1
cdr3_aa: CSVGFAGIQYF

d_call: NA
j_call: TRBJ1-4
v_call: TRBV25-1
cdr3_aa: CASSELGGSFNEKLFF

d_call: TRBD1
j_call: TRBJ2-5
v_call: TRBV11-2
cdr3_aa: CASSLGLWVDRAEEETQYF

d_call: NA
j_call: TRBJ2-6
v_call: TRBV29-1
cdr3_aa: CSVGQYSGANVLTF